These 29 T cell receptor beta chains were sequenced from one sample in a study of T cells in tuberculosis (dated by TCRdb to the late 2010s). Library preparation used the immunoSEQ multiplex PCR assay. The table was pulled from immuneACCESS by TCRdb, which kept in-frame rearrangements only. Such tables lose some clones; where checked, under half of the loss comes from unresolved V genes, and the rest has no known cause. The sample profile shows some 60,000 clones; about 86% of them were found once. Roughly 13% of the sample is taken by the ten largest. PBMC were thawed, rested overnight, stained with a GMM-loaded CD1B tetramer, a Live/Dead dye and anti-CD3, and then sorted on a FACS Aria II. C32 glucose monomycolate purified from Rhodococcus equi was loaded onto CD1B tetramers. Material: CD1b-GMM tetramer-negative cells sorted from PBMCs. Read against the paper, the sample's cell subset or site label means: T cells not binding CD1B-GMM tetramer, sorted from same donor. These receptors all come from an adult woman with latent tuberculosis.

In this sample, this clone turned up a few times. The genes are TRBV27 and TRBJ1-5; D ambiguous. The CDR3 sequence is 13 residues long. CDR1 is MNHEY and CDR2 is SMNVEV in the germline V gene (reference sequence). Trimming shortened V by 8 bases and J by 2 bases, and 10 bases separated the two germline ends. The CDR3 DNA follows: TGTGCCAGCGGCCTGAGGGGCAATCAGCCCCAGCATTTT. This encodes CASGLRGNQPQHF.

This chain connects TRBV7-9 to TRBJ2-7, with D perhaps TRBD1 (5 bases). CDR3 length equals 13 residues. Trimming stripped 2 bases from V and 5 bases from J, with 10 bases between. CDR1 SEHNR and CDR2 FQNEAQ come from the germline V gene (reference sequence). CDR3 bases: TGTGCCAGCAGCTTACAGGGTTCGGACGAGCAGTACTTC. Its protein is CASSLQGSDEQYF. The whole variable domain, filled in from reference TRBV7-9 and TRBJ2-7, reads DTGVSQNPRHKITKRGQNVTFRCDPISEHNRLYWYRQTLGQGPEFLTYFQNEAQLEKSRLLSDRFSAERPKGSFSTLEIQRTEQGDSAMYLCASSLQGSDEQYFGPGTRLTVT.

The chain recombines TRBV7-8 with TRBJ2-7; TRBD1 agrees at 9 bases. Germline V gene lookup returns CDR1 SGHVS and CDR2 FQNEAQ. V was clipped by 1 base and J by 7 bases; unmatched bases: 14. The CDR3 length is 17 residues. As DNA, the CDR3 is TGTGCCAGCAGCTTAGTGGGCCCCGGGACAGGGAGAAGGGAGCAGTACTTC. Protein product: CASSLVGPGTGRREQYF.

The genes are TRBV2 and TRBJ1-5; TRBD1 agrees at 8 bases. The CDR3 spans 16 residues. V dropped 6 bases and J dropped 2; count of bases not matched to a gene: 9. Germline V gene lookup returns CDR1 SNHLY and CDR2 FYNNEI. The CDR3 is CASSGTVTGGNQPQHF. CDR3 bases: TGTGCCAGCAGCGGGACTGTGACAGGGGGCAATCAGCCCCAGCATTTT.

The rearrangement links TRBV19 to TRBJ1-5; tentative D call: TRBD1 (6 bases). V lost 9 bases and J lost 2, with 14 bases in between. The CDR3 is 14 amino acids. Germline V gene sequence: CDR1 LNHDA, CDR2 SQIVND (reference sequence). The CDR3 spells CASRPDSGNQPQHF. The CDR3 DNA reads TGTGCCAGCCGTCCGGACAGCGGCAATCAGCCCCAGCATTTT.

The rearrangement links TRBV5-4 to TRBJ1-2; 8 bases fit TRBD1. The V segment lost 7 bases and the J segment 4 bases; nucleotides outside the gene matches: 9. CDR3 size: 14 residues. In germline, CDR1 is SGHNT, CDR2 YYREEE (reference sequence). CDR3 sequence: CASVGAGGAYGYTF. CDR3 coding DNA: TGTGCCAGCGTTGGGGCAGGGGGCGCCTATGGCTACACCTTC. The full variable domain, with the rest looked up from reference TRBV5-4 and TRBJ1-2, is ETGVTQSPTHLIKTRGQQVTLRCSSQSGHNTVSWYQQALGQGPQFIFQYYREEENGRGNFPPRFSGLQFPNYSSELNVNALELDDSALYLCASVGAGGAYGYTFGSGTRLTVV.

The V gene is TRBV28, the J gene TRBJ2-1, with 7 bases matching TRBD2. The V and J ends lost 3 bases and 3 bases, in that order; junction bases with no gene match: 2. The CDR3 runs 14 residues. The V gene's germline CDR1 is MDHEN and CDR2 SYDVKM. The CDR3 reads CASSFGGSYNEQFF. The CDR3 coding sequence is TGTGCCAGCAGTTTTGGCGGGAGCTACAATGAGCAGTTCTTC.

V usage is TRBV19 and J usage is TRBJ2-6, with 9 positions matching TRBD1. Per germline, CDR1 LNHDA and CDR2 SQIVND (reference sequence). This CDR3 comprises 17 residues. With 5 bases clipped from V and 4 bases from J, the junction kept 9 bases outside the gene matches. CDR3 loop: CASSGRDRATGANVLTF. The DNA for the CDR3 is TGTGCCAGTAGTGGCCGGGACAGGGCTACAGGGGCCAACGTCCTGACTTTC.

V gene TRBV6-1 combines with J gene TRBJ1-1; the D gene is possibly TRBD1 (5 bases). V lost 4 bases to trimming and J lost 0 bases, with 9 bases between them. Germline CDR1 and CDR2: MNHNS and SASEGT. The CDR3 totals 14 residues. The DNA of the CDR3 is TGTGCCAGCAGTGTCGCGGGGGTGAACACTGAAGCTTTCTTT. It codes for CASSVAGVNTEAFF.

This clone was counted only a few times. The gene calls are TRBV5-1 and TRBJ2-2, with TRBD1 as a possible D gene (5 bases). Trimming left V 3 bases short and J 5 bases short, with 11 bases between. This CDR3 contains 14 residues. Germline assignment: CDR1 SGHRS and CDR2 YFSETQ. DNA for the CDR3: TGCGCCAGCAGCTGGCAGGGAAGTACCGGGGAGCTGTTTTTT. It yields the protein CASSWQGSTGELFF.

V and J are TRBV19 and TRBJ1-1; a weak D match, TRBD1 (5 bases). The V and J ends lost 1 base and 5 bases respectively, with 8 bases between them. The CDR3 spans 13 residues. CDR1 LNHDA and CDR2 SQIVND come from the germline V gene (reference sequence). The CDR3 region has the DNA TGTGCCAGTAGTATAGTTCGGGGGACTGAAGCTTTCTTT. Translation: CASSIVRGTEAFF.

The CDR3 bases are TGTGCCAGCAGTTATGGGACAGGGGGCATCTACGAGCAGTACTTC. Amino acids: CASSYGTGGIYEQYF. The chain has TRBV27 and TRBJ2-7; 12 nucleotides align to TRBD1. Germline V lookup: CDR1 MNHEY, CDR2 SMNVEV (reference sequence). The CDR3 is 15 residues long. Trimming took 4 bases from V and 3 from J; bases not matched to a gene: 4.

V gene TRBV7-2 combines with J gene TRBJ2-7, with D possibly matching TRBD1 (6 bases). This CDR3 is built from 12 residues. Germline V lookup: CDR1 SGHTA, CDR2 FQGNSA. Trimming shortened V by 5 bases and J by 5 bases, and 10 bases separated the two germline ends. CDR3 nucleotide sequence: TGTGCCAGCAGCGAACAGGGAGACGAGCAGTACTTC. Translation gives CASSEQGDEQYF. Based on the CDR3 plus reference TRBV7-2 and TRBJ2-7, the full variable domain is GAGVSQSPSNKVTEKGKDVELRCDPISGHTALYWYRQSLGQGLEFLIYFQGNSAPDKSGLPSDRFSAERTGGSVSTLTIQRTQQEDSAVYLCASSEQGDEQYFGPGTRLTVT.

The genes are TRBV7-2 and TRBJ1-4; perhaps TRBD1 as D (5 bases). This CDR3 is built from 14 residues. Germline loops: CDR1 SGHTA, CDR2 FQGNSA. V was shortened by 4 bases and J by 4 bases, with 10 bases between the two germline ends. CDR3 residues: CASSYGGGNEKLFF. The CDR3 DNA reads TGTGCCAGCAGCTATGGGGGGGGTAATGAAAAACTGTTTTTT.

The genes are TRBV27 and TRBJ2-2, with 8 bases fitting TRBD2. Unmatched junction bases numbered 9, after V lost 10 bases and J lost 5 bases. The CDR3 is made up of 14 amino acids. The germline gives CDR1 MNHEY, CDR2 SMNVEV (reference sequence). The CDR3 nucleotides read TGTGCCATCCGGCGGGCGGGAGGAACCGGGGAGCTGTTTTTT. Translation gives CAIRRAGGTGELFF.

This clone was observed a few times. The CDR3 DNA sequence: TGTGCCAGCAGCCGGGACAACAATCAGCCCCAGCATTTT. Residues: CASSRDNNQPQHF. The J gene is TRBJ1-5, the V gene TRBV9; maybe TRBD1 (6 bases). Trimming took off 4 bases at V and 3 bases at J, with 8 bases between the two ends. Germline CDR1 is SGDLS and CDR2 is YYNGEE. The CDR3 loop spans 13 amino acids.

This clone has a handful of counts. This chain connects TRBV28 to TRBJ1-5, with TRBD1 matching 7 bases. In germline, CDR1 is MDHEN, CDR2 SYDVKM. The length of the CDR3 is 17 residues. V lost 6 bases, J lost 6 bases, and 17 bases stayed unmatched. CDR3 bases: TGTGCCAGCAGGACGGTTCGACAGGGACTCATCACTCAGCCCCAGCATTTT. As protein: CASRTVRQGLITQPQHF.

This chain joins TRBV5-4 and TRBJ2-3; D is undetermined. Trimming pared 5 bases from V and 1 base from J, leaving 14 bases between. The CDR3 covers 15 residues. Germline values: CDR1 SGHNT, CDR2 YYREEE (reference sequence). Written as DNA, the CDR3 is TGTGCCAGCAGTCTGCGGCGTGTCGGCACAGATACGCAGTATTTT. As protein: CASSLRRVGTDTQYF.

The rearrangement links TRBV7-7 to TRBJ2-2; unclear D gene. Trimming shortened V by 1 base and J by 2 bases, and 11 bases separated the two germline ends. Germline V gene sequence: CDR1 SSHAT, CDR2 FNYEAQ (reference sequence). This CDR3 is built from 16 residues. The CDR3 loop reads CASSLVSGRNTGELFF. In DNA form, the CDR3 reads TGTGCCAGCAGCTTAGTATCTGGCAGAAACACCGGGGAGCTGTTTTTT.

This sequence joins TRBV6-4 and TRBJ1-6; the D gene is possibly TRBD1 (5 bases). Germline loops: CDR1 MRHNA, CDR2 SNTAGT. V was cut by 2 bases and J by 5 bases, with 7 bases left in between. The CDR3 spans 14 residues. DNA for the CDR3: TGTGCCAGCAGTGACAGACAGAATAATTCACCCCTCCACTTT. The encoded protein is CASSDRQNNSPLHF.

The chain links TRBV5-1 to TRBJ1-2, with D perhaps TRBD1 (6 bases). CDR1 and CDR2 from the germline V gene are SGHRS and YFSETQ. This CDR3 contains 13 residues. V lost 4 bases and J 6 bases, leaving 13 bases between the germline ends. CDR3 sequence: CASSVQGGDGYTF. The CDR3 DNA reads TGCGCCAGCAGCGTACAGGGAGGGGATGGCTACACCTTC. The full variable domain, with the rest looked up from reference TRBV5-1 and TRBJ1-2, is KAGVTQTPRYLIKTRGQQVTLSCSPISGHRSVSWYQQTPGQGLQFLFEYFSETQRNKGNFPGRFSGRQFSNSRSEMNVSTLELGDSALYLCASSVQGGDGYTFGSGTRLTVV.

J is TRBJ1-2 and V is TRBV7-9; D unresolved. Germline lookup yields CDR1 SEHNR and CDR2 FQNEAQ (reference sequence). Trimming took 4 bases from V and 7 from J, leaving 10 bases between them. The CDR3 extends over 12 amino acids. The CDR3 loop is CASSSSGGGYTF. In DNA, the CDR3 is TGTGCCAGCAGCTCCTCCGGTGGTGGCTACACCTTC.

The V gene is TRBV6-5, the J gene TRBJ2-1; a possible D gene is TRBD2 (5 bases). In germline, CDR1 is MNHEY, CDR2 SVGAGI. There are 16 residues in the CDR3. The V and J ends lost 4 bases and 9 bases respectively, with 22 bases between them. The DNA of the CDR3 is TGTGCCAGCAGTTCCACCCAGGAGGTGGCGGCCGGTGAGCAGTTCTTC. Amino acid sequence: CASSSTQEVAAGEQFF.

This chain connects TRBV11-2 to TRBJ1-4, with D unresolved. This CDR3 is built from 18 residues. Germline V gene sequence: CDR1 SGHAT, CDR2 FQNNGV. V gave up 4 bases and J gave up 2 bases, with 20 bases separating them. Written as DNA, the CDR3 is TGTGCCAGCAGCTCCCTCCTTCGAGGGCGGAATACTAATGAAAAACTGTTTTTT. It encodes CASSSLLRGRNTNEKLFF.

A few counts support this clone. The CDR3 protein is CASSLVSSGTSTDTQYF. The CDR3 DNA reads TGTGCCAGCAGCTTGGTATCTAGCGGGACTAGCACAGATACGCAGTATTTT. The chain recombines TRBV11-3 with TRBJ2-3, with 9 bases fitting TRBD2. The germline V gene encodes CDR1 SGHNT and CDR2 YENEEA. Unmatched junction bases numbered 7, after V lost 3 bases and J lost 0 bases. CDR3 size: 17 residues.

This chain joins TRBV5-1 and TRBJ1-2, with D uncertain. From germline, CDR1 is SGHRS and CDR2 YFSETQ. Trimming took 2 bases from V and 10 from J, leaving 6 bases between them. The CDR3 has 10 residues. The CDR3 here is CASSFSVYTF. DNA for the CDR3: TGCGCCAGCAGCTTTAGTGTCTACACCTTC.

This clone occurred a few times. This chain uses TRBV9 with TRBJ1-3, with D maybe TRBD1 (5 bases). The CDR3 covers 14 residues. V shed 4 bases and J shed 2 bases, with 10 bases lying between them. Germline V lookup: CDR1 SGDLS, CDR2 YYNGEE. The CDR3 is CASSPGITGNTIYF. CDR3 coding DNA: TGTGCCAGCAGCCCAGGGATAACTGGAAACACCATATATTTT.

The V gene is TRBV19, the J gene TRBJ2-5, with 9 bases lining up with TRBD1. Germline lookup yields CDR1 LNHDA and CDR2 SQIVND (reference sequence). After removal of 7 bases from V and 5 bases from J, the junction contained 8 bases not matched to a gene. This CDR3 contains 14 residues. CDR3 bases: TGTGCCAGTATGGAGACAGGGGGTCGGGAGACCCAGTACTTC. Amino acid sequence: CASMETGGRETQYF.

The sample holds a few counts of this clone. V and J are TRBV19 and TRBJ2-7; 14 bases map to TRBD2. Germline-derived CDR1 and CDR2 are LNHDA and SQIVND (reference sequence). The CDR3 spans 18 residues. Trimming at V came to 3 bases and at J to 5 bases, leaving 12 bases not matched to a gene. CDR3 region: CASSIGLAGGLRGDEQYF. In DNA form, the CDR3 reads TGTGCCAGTAGTATTGGACTAGCGGGAGGCCTTCGGGGGGACGAGCAGTACTTC. The complete variable domain, with remaining parts taken from reference TRBV19 and TRBJ2-7, reads DGGITQSPKYLFRKEGQNVTLSCEQNLNHDAMYWYRQDPGQGLRLIYYSQIVNDFQKGDIAEGYSVSREKKESFPLTVTSAQKNPTAFYLCASSIGLAGGLRGDEQYFGPGTRLTVT.